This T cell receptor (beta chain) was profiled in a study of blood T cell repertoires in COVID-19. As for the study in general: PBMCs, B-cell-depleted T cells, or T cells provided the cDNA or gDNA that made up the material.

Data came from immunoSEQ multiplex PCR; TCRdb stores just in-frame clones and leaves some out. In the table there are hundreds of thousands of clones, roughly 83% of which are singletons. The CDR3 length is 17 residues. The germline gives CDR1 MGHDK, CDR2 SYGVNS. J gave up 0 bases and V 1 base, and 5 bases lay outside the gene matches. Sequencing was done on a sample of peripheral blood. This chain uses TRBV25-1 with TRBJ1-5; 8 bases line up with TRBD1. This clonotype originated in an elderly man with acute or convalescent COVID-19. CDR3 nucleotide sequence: TGTGCCAGCAGTGAATCCCACAGGGGGGTTAGCAATCAGCCCCAGCATTTT. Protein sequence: CASSESHRGVSNQPQHF.